A single sample gave rise to the 5 T cell receptor beta chains below, sequenced in a study of shared clonotypes between healthy human individuals. Using immunoSEQ multiplex PCR, the repertoire was profiled, and TCRdb retains in-frame clones only, with some absent. The table records about 2.4 million clones, roughly 93% of them present only once. The sample consisted of naive CD4+ T cells from PBMCs. The subset: CD45RA+ positively selected. The source is a man younger than 35 in good health. Some clones in this sample may be carry-over from other donors' samples.

The rearrangement links TRBV6-4 to TRBJ2-3, with 8 bases identical to TRBD1. With V trimmed by 6 bases and J by 0 bases, 5 bases remained unmatched. Germline-derived CDR1 and CDR2 are MRHNA and SNTAGT. CDR3 length: 15 residues. CDR3 sequence: CASSPRTGSTDTQYF. DNA of the CDR3: TGTGCCAGCAGCCCCCGGACAGGGAGCACAGATACGCAGTATTTT.

The V gene is TRBV29-1, the J gene TRBJ2-1; unclear D gene. The CDR3 is 11 amino acids. The V end was cut by 5 bases, the J end by 10 bases, with 12 bases between. Germline CDR1 reads SQVTM; CDR2 reads ANQGSEA. CDR3 amino acids: CSVLSPGEQFF. The DNA of the CDR3 is TGCAGCGTTTTATCCCCTGGGGAGCAGTTCTTC.

This clone was detected a few times. The V call is TRBV10-3, the J call TRBJ1-1; D gene ambiguous. The V and J ends lost 3 bases and 11 bases respectively, with 13 bases between them. Germline V gives CDR1 ENHRY, CDR2 SYGVKD. CDR3 length: 12 amino acids. DNA for the CDR3: TGTGCCATCAGTGAAGCTTACACGGCCGCTTTCTTT. This codes for CAISEAYTAAFF.

The V and J genes are TRBV6-5 and TRBJ2-7, with 9 bases lining up with TRBD1. In germline, CDR1 is MNHEY, CDR2 SVGAGI. The CDR3 is 15 amino acids. With 6 bases clipped from V and 3 bases from J, the junction kept 9 bases outside the gene matches. CDR3 residues: CASRTGGGAYYEQYF. CDR3 nucleotides: TGTGCCAGCAGGACAGGGGGGGGCGCGTACTACGAGCAGTACTTC.

V gene TRBV7-2 combines with J gene TRBJ2-5, with 9 bases aligning to TRBD1. Trimming at V came to 1 base and at J to 5 bases, leaving 8 bases not matched to a gene. Germline V gene data show CDR1 as SGHTA and CDR2 as FQGNSA. This CDR3 region has 16 residues. In DNA, the CDR3 is TGTGCCAGCAGCTTAGATCGGACAGGGGTGGGGGAGACCCAGTACTTC. Its translation: CASSLDRTGVGETQYF.